The rows below give T cell receptor beta chains drawn from one sample of a study of vaccination effects on CD4 cells after COVID-19. For these receptors, no antigen is known. Profiled with immunoSEQ multiplex PCR; TCRdb holds only in-frame clones, not every one. The sample carries just over 20,000 clones, 60% to 75% recorded once. The source was CD4+ T cells from PBMCs cultured with HCoV-NL63 spike peptides, collected before COVID-19 vaccination. The receptor source for this set is a human donor who received a COVID-19 vaccine. CDR3s include the opening cysteine and the closing phenylalanine or tryptophan. D genes are given only for firm matches. Clone sizes are given selectively: once, few, many, or a class where the clone is expanded.

j_call	clone_size	v_call	d_call	cdr3_aa	cdr3_nt
TRBJ2-2	few	TRBV19	-	CASSIGPNTGELFF	TGTGCCAGTAGTATAGGACCGAACACCGGGGAGCTGTTTTTT
TRBJ1-4	-	TRBV6-5	TRBD1	CASLSSTGANEKLFF	TGTGCCAGCCTCTCTTCGACAGGGGCTAATGAAAAACTGTTTTTT
TRBJ1-1	-	TRBV28	-	CAITSRGDTEAFF	TGTGCCATAACCTCCCGGGGTGACACTGAAGCTTTCTTT
TRBJ1-2	-	TRBV24-1	TRBD1	CATSDSQGAEGYTF	TGTGCCACCAGTGATTCACAGGGGGCGGAGGGCTACACCTTC
TRBJ2-3	-	TRBV15	-	CATSRVGGGTDTQYF	TGTGCCACCAGCAGAGTTGGCGGGGGCACAGATACGCAGTATTTT
TRBJ2-1	-	TRBV4-1	-	CASSHPLSNEQFF	TGCGCCAGCAGCCACCCCCTGTCCAATGAGCAGTTCTTC
TRBJ2-1	-	TRBV5-1	TRBD2	CASSLAASGDNEQFF	TGCGCCAGCAGCTTGGCGGCTAGCGGAGACAATGAGCAGTTCTTC
TRBJ1-1	-	TRBV4-1	-	CASSQEGTPPRGAFF	TGCGCCAGCAGCCAAGAAGGGACACCCCCTCGAGGAGCTTTCTTT
TRBJ1-1	-	TRBV5-1	-	CASSSGLHEAFF	TGCGCCAGCAGCTCCGGACTGCATGAAGCTTTCTTT
TRBJ2-2	few	TRBV3-1/TRBV3-2	-	CASSQVVWQGYTGELFF	TGTGCCAGCAGCCAAGTAGTATGGCAGGGGTACACCGGGGAGCTGTTTTTT
TRBJ1-5	-	TRBV30	TRBD1	CAWSRDRGPQHF	TGTGCCTGGAGCCGAGACAGGGGTCCCCAGCATTTT
TRBJ1-1	many	TRBV28	TRBD1	CASSLGTGIAEAFF	TGTGCCAGCAGTTTAGGGACAGGGATCGCTGAAGCTTTCTTT
TRBJ1-5	-	TRBV10-3	TRBD1	CAISEGQGTQPQHF	TGTGCCATCAGTGAGGGACAGGGGACTCAGCCCCAGCATTTT
TRBJ1-6	-	TRBV9	-	CASSAPPPNNSPLHF	TGTGCCAGCAGCGCCCCCCCACCGAATAATTCACCCCTCCACTTT
TRBJ1-1	once	TRBV5-1	-	CASSFRGGNTEAFF	TGCGCCAGCAGCTTCAGGGGAGGGAACACTGAAGCTTTCTTT
TRBJ2-3	-	TRBV29-1	TRBD1	CSVRQGGTDTQYF	TGCAGCGTTAGACAGGGGGGCACAGATACGCAGTATTTT
TRBJ2-7	-	TRBV30	TRBD2	CAWGLAGVGPRYEQYF	TGTGCCTGGGGACTAGCGGGAGTGGGCCCCCGCTACGAGCAGTACTTC
TRBJ1-5	-	TRBV2	-	CASSEGRIGNQPQHF	TGTGCCAGCAGTGAGGGCAGGATTGGCAATCAGCCCCAGCATTTT
TRBJ1-1	-	TRBV5-1	TRBD1	CASSLGSKQGAGAFF	TGCGCCAGCAGCTTGGGCTCCAAACAGGGGGCTGGGGCTTTCTTT
TRBJ1-2	few	TRBV7-2	TRBD1	CASSTRTGGGYTF	TGTGCCAGCAGCACTAGGACAGGGGGTGGCTACACCTTC
TRBJ2-7	-	TRBV3-1/TRBV3-2	-	CASSKYSLHSYEQYF	TGTGCCAGCAGTAAATACAGCTTACACTCCTACGAGCAGTACTTC
TRBJ1-2	-	TRBV10-3	-	CAISESGPPNGYTF	TGTGCCATCAGTGAGTCGGGACCTCCCAATGGCTACACCTTC
TRBJ2-1	-	TRBV9	TRBD2	CASSTSAGGPYNEQFF	TGTGCCAGCAGCACCTCAGCGGGGGGTCCCTACAATGAGCAGTTCTTC
TRBJ2-3	-	TRBV6-2/TRBV6-3	TRBD2	CASSLTSGGPVDTQYF	TGTGCCAGCAGTTTGACTAGCGGGGGGCCGGTAGATACGCAGTATTTT
TRBJ2-1	-	TRBV2	-	CASKKPGRNEQFF	TGTGCCAGCAAGAAGCCGGGACGCAATGAGCAGTTCTTC
TRBJ2-1	-	TRBV7-7	TRBD2	CASSLELTSGYNEQFF	TGTGCTAGCAGCTTAGAGTTAACTAGCGGATACAATGAGCAGTTCTTC
TRBJ1-5	few	TRBV19	TRBD1	CASSPGQGSWQPQHF	TGTGCCAGTAGTCCCGGACAGGGCTCTTGGCAGCCCCAGCATTTT
TRBJ1-2	-	TRBV12-3/TRBV12-4	-	CASSLSTVYGYTF	TGTGCCAGCAGTTTATCGACCGTCTATGGCTACACCTTC
TRBJ1-6	-	TRBV4-1	-	CASSQVEGTIGSNSPLHF	TGCGCCAGCAGCCAAGTGGAAGGGACGATCGGTAGTAATTCACCCCTCCACTTT
TRBJ2-7	once	TRBV30	-	CARTGFYEQYF	TGTGCCCGGACGGGGTTCTACGAGCAGTACTTC
TRBJ2-7	-	TRBV30	-	CAWSVLRAPHEQYF	TGTGCCTGGAGTGTACTAAGGGCGCCCCACGAGCAGTACTTC
TRBJ2-2	-	TRBV28	-	CASSFGWGAGELFF	TGTGCCAGCAGTTTCGGGTGGGGGGCCGGGGAGCTGTTTTTT
TRBJ1-2	-	TRBV7-9	-	CASSFAQNYGYTF	TGTGCCAGCAGCTTTGCACAGAACTATGGCTACACCTTC
TRBJ2-1	-	TRBV5-1	TRBD2	CASSLSGAGYNEQFF	TGCGCCAGCAGCTTGAGCGGGGCGGGTTACAATGAGCAGTTCTTC
TRBJ2-1	-	TRBV7-2	-	CASSLGHADNEQFF	TGTGCCAGCAGCTTAGGTCACGCGGACAATGAGCAGTTCTTC
TRBJ1-2	-	TRBV28	TRBD1	CASSFSPFAHINRGVGYGYTF	TGTGCCAGCAGTTTTTCACCCTTCGCTCACATAAACAGGGGAGTAGGCTATGGCTACACCTTC
TRBJ2-1	-	TRBV3-1/TRBV3-2	TRBD1	CASSRQGLDEQFF	TGTGCCAGCAGCCGACAGGGATTGGATGAGCAGTTCTTC
TRBJ2-4	-	TRBV19	TRBD1	CASSVIPDRGNIQYF	TGTGCCAGTAGTGTCATACCGGACAGGGGGAACATTCAGTACTTC
TRBJ1-5	once	TRBV19	TRBD1	CASTPTGGSNQPQHF	TGTGCCAGTACCCCAACAGGGGGTAGCAATCAGCCCCAGCATTTT
TRBJ1-3	-	TRBV9	-	CASSVGAAGNTIYF	TGTGCCAGCAGCGTAGGGGCAGCCGGAAACACCATATATTTT
TRBJ1-2	-	TRBV6-5	-	CASGPGGASYGYTF	TGTGCCAGCGGACCGGGGGGGGCCAGCTATGGCTACACCTTC
TRBJ2-1	-	TRBV19	TRBD2	CASSPSPRDGGRNEQFF	TGTGCCAGTAGTCCCTCCCCCCGGGACGGGGGGAGAAATGAGCAGTTCTTC
TRBJ1-6	few	TRBV5-1	TRBD1	CASSFRQGANNSPLHF	TGCGCCAGCAGCTTTCGACAGGGGGCGAATAATTCACCCCTCCACTTT
TRBJ2-5	once	TRBV7-2	-	CASSLADLGTQYF	TGTGCCAGCAGCTTAGCAGATTTAGGGACCCAGTACTTC
TRBJ2-1	-	TRBV18	-	CASSQPGRGSYNEQFF	TGTGCCAGCTCACAACCAGGGAGAGGGTCCTACAATGAGCAGTTCTTC
TRBJ1-2	few	TRBV12-3/TRBV12-4	-	CASSRTDGGYTF	TGTGCCAGCAGCCGGACAGATGGTGGCTACACCTTC
TRBJ2-4	-	TRBV5-6	TRBD2	CASSLPGGGAKNIQYF	TGTGCCAGCAGCTTGCCGGGAGGAGGGGCCAAAAACATTCAGTACTTC